The TCR beta chain under discussion was sequenced for a study of cytomegalovirus exposure and HLA in healthy donors. Broader study findings: A later analysis showed HLA-associated TCR beta chains outstripping equally common others in clonal expansion. Certain sequence variants were highly shared and formed a cluster, and this cluster was likely a sequencing artifact. There were 150 or so TCR beta chains listed as cytomegalovirus-associated. Another analysis was done later, and it associated 15,000 to 20,000 TCR beta sequences with HLA alleles at 0.05 false discovery rate.

As concerns this clone: The antigen remains unidentified.

Primers: 60 Vbeta forward and 13 Jbeta reverse. Using immunoSEQ multiplex PCR, the repertoire was profiled, and TCRdb retains in-frame clones only, with some absent. Its table records around 140,000 clones. The CDR3 runs 14 residues. Germline values: CDR1 LNHDA, CDR2 SQIVND (reference sequence). V was pared by 9 bases and J by 4 bases, with 18 bases between. The TCR was taken from a middle-aged woman in good health and CMV-seropositive. The chain is built from TRBV19 and TRBJ1-1; D is perhaps TRBD1 (6 bases). The material sequenced was PBMCs. The CDR3 sequence: CASSEGGRGTEAFF. As DNA, the CDR3 is TGTGCCAGCTCGGAGGGGGGGCGGGGCACTGAAGCTTTCTTT.